This TCR beta chain came from a study of type 1 and type 2 diabetes patients. Background on the study: Donors were type 1 diabetes, type 2 diabetes, or nondiabetic controls. T cells were magnetically sorted from PBMCs as CD4+ or CD8+ subsets. Sequencing for the whole study yielded roughly 20,000,000 paired-end reads. The study, taken as a whole, reports: Some T1D-only expanded clones might appear in more T2D or control samples.

As regards this clonotype: Antigen specificity is unknown.

The PCR template was genomic DNA. Amplification of the beta chain CDR3 used 30 forward and 13 reverse multiplex primers. One entry per CDR3 protein, called by TCRdb with MiXCR from the multiplex PCR reads. The sample holds around 300,000 distinct CDR3 sequences, roughly 48% seen once. This CDR3 contains 14 residues. Trimming pared 0 bases from V and 8 bases from J, leaving 14 bases between. Per the germline V gene, CDR1 is DFQATT and CDR2 is SNEGSKA (reference sequence). The TCR sequence derives from a man aged 18 to 29 with type 2 diabetes. This chain uses TRBV20-1 with TRBJ2-1; the D call may be TRBD1 or TRBD2 (5 bases each). Material: peripheral blood mononuclear cells (PBMCs). Here the CDR3 reads CSARDGTEHHEQFF. CDR3 DNA: TGCAGTGCTAGAGACGGGACGGAGCACCATGAGCAGTTCTTC.